The 6 T cell receptor beta chains in this list originate from one sample, sequenced in a study of blood T cell dynamics during melanoma immunotherapy. Assay: immunoSEQ multiplex PCR; the TCRdb copy retains only in-frame clones and omits some. The sample has about 6,400 clones; around 90% are singletons. Indicated time point: pre-treatment baseline. This sample comprised blood, obtained from a patient treated with checkpoint blockade. These receptors were collected from a human donor with melanoma.

V usage is TRBV11-2 and J usage is TRBJ2-4, with D tentatively TRBD2 (5 bases). CDR3 size: 18 residues. The germline V gene encodes CDR1 SGHAT and CDR2 FQNNGV. The V end was cut by 0 bases, the J end by 0 bases, with 15 bases between. CDR3 nucleotide sequence: TGTGCCAGCAGCTTAGAAAGCGGACTGACATTAGCCAAAAACATTCAGTACTTC. Its translation is CASSLESGLTLAKNIQYF. Using reference TRBV11-2 and TRBJ2-4 for the parts outside the CDR3, the full variable domain is EAGVAQSPRYKIIEKRQSVAFWCNPISGHATLYWYQQILGQGPKLLIQFQNNGVVDDSQLPKDRFSAERLKGVDSTLKIQPAKLEDSAVYLCASSLESGLTLAKNIQYFGAGTRLSVL.

V and J are TRBV19 and TRBJ2-7, with D possibly matching TRBD2 (6 bases). Germline CDR1 and CDR2: LNHDA and SQIVND (reference sequence). The CDR3 runs 15 residues. V was pared by 6 bases and J by 2 bases, with 17 bases between. The chain's CDR3 is CASSSYIGSTYEQYF. CDR3 sequence (DNA): TGTGCCAGTAGCAGCTACATCGGGAGCACCTACGAGCAGTACTTC.

Remarks on this clone: The same CDR3 is also encoded by other DNA sequences in this sample. V usage is TRBV19 and J usage is TRBJ1-1, with D tentatively TRBD1 (5 bases). Germline lookup yields CDR1 LNHDA and CDR2 SQIVND (reference sequence). Trimming cost V 6 bases and J 4 bases, with 9 bases left between them. The CDR3 contains 12 residues. CDR3 in amino acids: CASRWGSTEAFF. CDR3 DNA sequence: TGTGCCAGTAGGTGGGGCAGCACTGAAGCTTTCTTT.

The J gene is TRBJ2-7, the V gene TRBV7-2; 8 nucleotides match TRBD1. With V trimmed by 5 bases and J by 4 bases, 4 bases remained unmatched. The length of the CDR3 is 13 residues. Germline values: CDR1 SGHTA, CDR2 FQGNSA. The CDR3 sequence: CASSMGQDYEQYF. CDR3 DNA: TGTGCCAGCAGCATGGGACAGGATTACGAGCAGTACTTC.

The chain uses TRBV6-1 and TRBJ1-1; D possibly corresponds to TRBD1 (5 bases). The germline V and J ends were trimmed by 7 bases and 5 bases, with 11 bases remaining between them. The CDR3 is 12 residues long. Germline loops: CDR1 MNHNS, CDR2 SASEGT. As DNA, the CDR3 is TGTGCCAGCACAGGGACGGGAACTGAAGCTTTCTTT. It encodes CASTGTGTEAFF.

The rearrangement joins TRBV4-2 to TRBJ1-6; D uncertain. CDR3 length: 15 amino acids. Trimming took off 0 bases at V and 5 bases at J, with 8 bases between the two ends. CDR1 is LGHNA and CDR2 is YNFKEQ in the germline V gene. The CDR3: CASSQDLRDNSPLHF. CDR3 nucleotides: TGTGCCAGCAGCCAAGATCTCAGAGATAATTCACCCCTCCACTTT.